The clone carrying this T cell receptor beta chain was seen at least ten times. TCRdb independently ran MiXCR on the 5' RACE reads; one entry per CDR3 protein. This table has under 70,000 distinct CDR3 sequences, over 4.5% appearing once. The V gene end was trimmed by 1 base and the J gene end by 6 bases; junction bases not matched to a gene: 5. The CDR3 covers 15 residues. Germline V gene sequence: CDR1 SGHTA, CDR2 FQGTGA. This sample was taken from a study of early T cells in non-severe SARS-CoV-2 infection. The J gene is TRBJ2-3, the V gene TRBV7-3, with TRBD2 matching 9 bases. This TCR was recovered from an adult who was a healthcare worker with PCR-confirmed SARS-CoV-2 infection or an uninfected control (not recorded which). Sequenced sample: whole blood. CDR3 sequence: CASSLSGRALDTQYF. As DNA, the CDR3 is TGTGCCAGCAGCTTAAGCGGGAGGGCCTTGGATACGCAGTATTTT.